This is a list of T cell receptor beta chains from one sample in a study of spatial heterogeneity in lung cancer. Via MiXCR, TCRdb re-called the 5' RACE reads, giving one row per CDR3 protein. The sample consists of 20,000 to 30,000 distinct CDR3 sequences, 4% to 5% of them appearing once. Sequencing used PBMCs, obtained at surgery. These receptors were collected from a male donor with early-stage non-small cell lung cancer. Both conserved end residues are part of each CDR3. D genes are given only for firm matches. Clone size is stated in some rows and not others, as once, few, many or a class when expanded.

D gene	V gene	J gene	clone size	CDR3 protein	CDR3 DNA
TRBD2	TRBV27	TRBJ2-7	many	CASSWASGTYEQYF	TGTGCCAGCAGTTGGGCTAGCGGCACCTACGAGCAGTACTTC
.	TRBV6-2/TRBV6-3	TRBJ1-6	many	CASSYFSFGTENSPLHF	TGTGCCAGCAGTTACTTTTCGTTCGGGACCGAGAATTCACCCCTCCACTTT
TRBD2	TRBV20-1	TRBJ2-5	few	CSAREGGGMETQYF	TGCAGTGCTAGAGAAGGCGGGGGGATGGAGACCCAGTACTTC
.	TRBV29-1	TRBJ1-1	many	CTSRPETEAFF	TGCACCTCCCGGCCGGAGACTGAAGCTTTCTTT
.	TRBV6-4	TRBJ2-3	many	CASINCLGERGDTQYF	TGTGCCAGCATAAACTGTTTGGGAGAGCGAGGAGATACGCAGTATTTT
TRBD1	TRBV20-1	TRBJ1-2	few	CSARGTGSYGYTF	TGCAGTGCTAGAGGGACAGGGAGCTATGGCTACACCTTC
.	TRBV5-1	TRBJ1-4	few	CTSSLGTNERGFDEKLFF	TGCACCAGCAGCTTGGGAACGAATGAACGGGGCTTCGATGAAAAACTGTTTTTT
.	TRBV5-1	TRBJ2-1	many	CASSFGAGATYNEQFF	TGCGCCAGCAGCTTTGGGGCCGGGGCGACCTACAATGAGCAGTTCTTC
.	TRBV7-2	TRBJ2-6	many	CASAGLNVLTF	TGTGCCAGCGCGGGACTCAACGTCCTGACTTTC
.	TRBV7-9	TRBJ2-7	.	CASSPAGYEQYF	TGTGCCAGCAGCCCCGCGGGCTACGAGCAGTACTTC